The 8 T cell receptor beta chains reported below all come from one sample, sequenced in a study of CD8+CD57+ T cells in acquired aplastic anemia. Genomic DNA templated the TCR beta VDJ and CDR3 profiling. TCRdb recomputed calls from the reads with MiXCR, one row per CDR3 protein. Found here are just over 150,000 distinct CDR3 sequences, more than 40% of them singletons; the top ten hold roughly 30%. Sequenced patients had shown CD8+CD57+ cell expansion by flow cytometry. Sequencing used sorted CD4+, CD8+, or CD8+CD57+ T cells (not recorded which) from PBMCs. Receptors originate from a human donor with aplastic anemia.

The rearrangement joins TRBV4-2 to TRBJ2-5; D possibly corresponds to TRBD1 (5 bases). V was trimmed by 1 base and J by 7 bases, leaving 13 bases between them. CDR1 is LGHNA, CDR2 YNFKEQ, per germline. This CDR3 contains 14 residues. The CDR3 protein is CASSQAIGVGTQYF. CDR3 sequence (DNA): TGTGCCAGCAGCCAAGCCATAGGGGTGGGGACCCAGTACTTC.

This sequence joins TRBV29-1 and TRBJ1-2; 7 positions agree with TRBD1. V gave up 7 bases and J gave up 0 bases; unmatched junction bases: 5. Germline V CDR1 and CDR2: SQVTM, ANQGSEA. There are 13 residues in the CDR3. The CDR3 is CSGGTDTNYGYTF. The CDR3 bases are TGCAGCGGGGGGACAGATACTAACTATGGCTACACCTTC.

This chain uses TRBV2 with TRBJ1-1; TRBD1 is a possible D gene (5 bases). This CDR3 contains 14 residues. Germline values: CDR1 SNHLY, CDR2 FYNNEI. V lost 7 bases, J lost 0 bases, and 12 bases lay in between. CDR3 coding DNA: TGTGCCAGCACGAAGGGACTGTTGAACACTGAAGCTTTCTTT. This translates into CASTKGLLNTEAFF. The complete variable domain, with remaining parts taken from reference TRBV2 and TRBJ1-1, reads EPEVTQTPSHQVTQMGQEVILRCVPISNHLYFYWYRQILGQKVEFLVSFYNNEISEKSEIFDDQFSVERPDGSNFTLKIRSTKLEDSAMYFCASTKGLLNTEAFFGQGTRLTVV.

Many counts were recorded for this clonotype. V gene TRBV20-1 combines with J gene TRBJ2-1, with D possibly TRBD2 on 6 matching bases. Between the trimmed V and J ends, which lost 6 bases and 0 bases, there was a span of 21 bases. Germline V lookup: CDR1 DFQATT, CDR2 SNEGSKA (reference sequence). The CDR3 length is 17 residues. This CDR3 reads CSATGSINRSSYNEQFF. In DNA form, the CDR3 reads TGCAGTGCAACCGGGAGCATTAACAGATCCTCCTACAATGAGCAGTTCTTC.

This clonotype was seen a few times. V usage is TRBV15 and J usage is TRBJ1-1; unclear D gene. Germline lookup yields CDR1 LNHNV and CDR2 YYDKDF (reference sequence). There are 15 residues in the CDR3. Trimming stripped 4 bases from V and 7 bases from J, with 19 bases between. For the CDR3, the DNA is TGTGCCACCAGCATTGAAGAAGGGTCGAGGGATGAAGCTTTCTTT. Its protein product is CATSIEEGSRDEAFF.

This clonotype was recorded many times. The chain links TRBV30 to TRBJ1-2; a weak D match, TRBD1 (5 bases). This CDR3 spans 14 amino acids. From germline, CDR1 is GTSNPN and CDR2 SVGIG (reference sequence). Trimming took 1 base from V and 8 from J, leaving 17 bases between them. This CDR3 reads CAWSGGTAGWGYTF. The CDR3 nucleotides are TGTGCCTGGAGTGGAGGGACGGCCGGATGGGGCTACACCTTC.

The sample holds many counts of this clonotype. The chain employs TRBV7-9 and TRBJ2-7, with unresolved D. V gave up 5 bases and J gave up 0 bases, with 17 bases separating them. Germline V gene sequence: CDR1 SEHNR, CDR2 FQNEAQ (reference sequence). The CDR3 loop spans 16 amino acids. The CDR3 is CASSPRGGKRSYEQYF. The CDR3 DNA reads TGTGCCAGCAGCCCGCGTGGTGGCAAGCGCTCCTACGAGCAGTACTTC.

The V and J genes are TRBV20-1 and TRBJ1-6; no definite D call. The germline gives CDR1 DFQATT, CDR2 SNEGSKA (reference sequence). The CDR3 contains 12 residues. Deletions cut 4 bases from V and 10 bases from J, with 11 bases between. The CDR3 bases are TGCAGTGCTATTGAAGGCAAATCACCCCTCCACTTT. It encodes CSAIEGKSPLHF.